This T cell receptor (beta chain) was captured in a study of blood T cell repertoires in COVID-19. The wider study: T cells, B-cell-depleted T cells, or PBMCs provided the cDNA or gDNA that served as material.

The assay was immunoSEQ multiplex PCR, and TCRdb's table has in-frame clones only and misses some. The sample consists of 200,000 to 250,000 clones, around 90% of them appearing once. From germline, CDR1 is MNHEY and CDR2 SMNVEV (reference sequence). The CDR3 is 13 amino acids. The V and J ends lost 6 bases and 4 bases respectively, with 10 bases between them. Sequencing used PBMCs or T cells enriched from blood (not recorded which). This chain connects TRBV27 to TRBJ2-1; D not certain. This TCR derives from a man younger than 35 with acute COVID-19. The CDR3, as DNA: TGTGCCAGCAGACTGACAACTTACAATGAGCAGTTCTTC. It specifies CASRLTTYNEQFF.